The source of this T cell receptor beta chain is a study of blood T cell repertoires in COVID-19 (dated by TCRdb to the early 2020s). Context from the whole study: Collaborator samples came from the United States, Italy and Spain and covered acute and convalescent phases of COVID-19. Samples were obtained from the ongoing ImmuneRACE study (first 160 participants) and from 1,254 subjects provided by 6 global collaborators. The prospective study material was composed of cDNA or gDNA derived from T cells, B-cell-depleted T cells, or PBMCs. The repertoires were released in a freely available public database intended as a resource for research on the immune response to SARS-CoV-2. Where available, HLA class I and class II types were taken from metadata supplied by the sample provider and were not determined by assay-based typing. Subjects who had been exposed to COVID-19, were actively infected with it, or had recovered from it provided the deeply sampled blood TCRbeta repertoires that made up the dataset. The sample metadata nearly always contained a de-identified subject ID, COVID-19 status, age in years and sex.

Broad study findings and their caveats: The quantity of clinical and demographic metadata differed by source and by participant and was supplied without curation.

This clone has just one count. Its antigen target is currently unknown. No much larger clonotype is one base removed from it; base qualities were not supplied. The CDR3 numbers 16 residues from cysteine through phenylalanine. The read is trimmed to its CDR3 DNA, 48 bases read in frame from base 1. The germline V gene sets CDR1 to SNHLY and CDR2 to FYNNEI. Germline trimming amounts to 6 bases on V and 5 bases on J, with 8 as the count of junction bases outside the gene matches. The collaborating institutions used their own protocols to collect whole blood in K2EDTA tubes. For TCRbeta analysis, collaborators shipped samples as frozen whole blood, isolated PBMCs, or DNA extracted from either of those sample types. The immunoSEQ Assay, a bias-controlled multiplex PCR, was used to amplify TCRbeta CDR3 regions from genomic DNA. The paper's data handling went like this. The number of nucleated cells in each sample was estimated from the amplification of reference gene primers within the assay. To quantify the absolute abundance of each unique TCRbeta CDR3 rearrangement, sequence reads were collapsed and filtered. For each sample, productive Simpson clonality was calculated as the square root of Simpson's diversity index across productive rearrangements. Sourced from immuneACCESS, this table was stored by TCRdb with only in-frame sequences that have V and J called. A share of the clones is absent; for the studies checked, an unresolved V gene accounts for under half, and the remainder has no known explanation. That table gives V, J and clone size, and the DNA gave D and trimming. The sample table shows some 140,000 clones, and around 80% are seen once. The ten most abundant clones make up roughly 3.6% of the sample.

The TCR was taken from a man aged 60-69 years with acute or convalescent COVID-19. The sequenced sample was peripheral blood. The chain is assembled from TRBV2 and TRBJ2-2; TRBD1 lines up with 11 middle nucleotides. The CDR3 reads as follows: CASSPGQGASTGELFF. The bases are TGTGCCAGCAGCCCCGGACAGGGGGCGTCGACCGGGGAGCTGTTTTTT.